This T cell receptor beta chain appears in the sequencing data of a study of T cells in localized non-small cell lung cancer. Study outcomes and limitations: A raised T cell density in blood coincided with lengthier overall survival. Detection in adjacent lung was observed for a median roughly 55 of the top 100 tumor clones. Only one tumor region went through sequencing, so heterogeneity may still be there. T cell clonality was highest in uninvolved adjacent lung, above tumor.

Ten or more counts support this clone. The target antigen is unknown. TCRdb's copy holds only in-frame clones and misses some; the assay was immunoSEQ multiplex PCR. This sample has about 74,000 clones, with about 81% found just once. From germline, CDR1 is SGHAT and CDR2 FQDESV (reference sequence). V trimming: 7 bases; J trimming: 4 bases; junction bases outside the gene matches: 7. This CDR3 spans 14 amino acids. This specimen consisted of peripheral blood, obtained before any cancer treatment. The rearrangement links TRBV11-1 to TRBJ2-7; 10 bases map to TRBD1. The clonotype was recovered from a female donor older than 55 with stage I lung adenocarcinoma. CDR3 sequence: CASNPGQGMYEQYF. The DNA of the CDR3 is TGTGCCAGCAACCCGGGACAGGGGATGTACGAGCAGTACTTC.